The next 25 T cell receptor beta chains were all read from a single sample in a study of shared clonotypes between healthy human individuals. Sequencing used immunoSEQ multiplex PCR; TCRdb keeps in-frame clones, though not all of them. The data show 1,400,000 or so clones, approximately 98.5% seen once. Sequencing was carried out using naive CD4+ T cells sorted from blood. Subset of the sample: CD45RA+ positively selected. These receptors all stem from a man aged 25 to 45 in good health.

CDR3 DNA: TGCGCCAGCAGCTTGGCCGCGCGGGAGGCCTTAGAAAAAACCCAATCCTACGAGCAGTACTTC. It encodes CASSLAAREALEKTQSYEQYF. The chain is built from TRBV5-1 and TRBJ2-7; 8 positions agree with TRBD2. This CDR3 region has 21 residues. The V gene's germline CDR1 is SGHRS and CDR2 YFSETQ. V was clipped by 0 bases and J by 1 base; unmatched bases: 21.

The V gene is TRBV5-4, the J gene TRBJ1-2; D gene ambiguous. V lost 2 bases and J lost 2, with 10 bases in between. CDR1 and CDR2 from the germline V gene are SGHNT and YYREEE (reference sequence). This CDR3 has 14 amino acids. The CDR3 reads CASSFLGINYGYTF. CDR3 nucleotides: TGTGCCAGCAGCTTTCTCGGGATAAACTATGGCTACACCTTC.

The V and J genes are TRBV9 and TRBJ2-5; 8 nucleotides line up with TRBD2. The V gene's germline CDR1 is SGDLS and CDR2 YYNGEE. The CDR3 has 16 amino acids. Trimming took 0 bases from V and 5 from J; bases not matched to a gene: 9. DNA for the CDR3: TGTGCCAGCAGCGTAGCTGGCGGGAGGAGTTCGGAGACCCAGTACTTC. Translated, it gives CASSVAGGRSSETQYF.

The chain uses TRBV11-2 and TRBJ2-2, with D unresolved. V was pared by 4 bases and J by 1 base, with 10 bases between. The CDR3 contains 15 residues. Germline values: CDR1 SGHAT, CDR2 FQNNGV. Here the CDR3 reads CASSSQGVNTGELFF. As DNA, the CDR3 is TGTGCCAGCAGCTCCCAAGGTGTGAACACCGGGGAGCTGTTTTTT.

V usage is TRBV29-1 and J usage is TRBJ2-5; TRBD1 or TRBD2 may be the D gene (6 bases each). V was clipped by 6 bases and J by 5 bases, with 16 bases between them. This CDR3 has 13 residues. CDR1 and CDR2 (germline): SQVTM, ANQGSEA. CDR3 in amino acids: CSVVGTREETQYF. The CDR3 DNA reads TGCAGCGTCGTCGGGACACGGGAGGAGACCCAGTACTTC.

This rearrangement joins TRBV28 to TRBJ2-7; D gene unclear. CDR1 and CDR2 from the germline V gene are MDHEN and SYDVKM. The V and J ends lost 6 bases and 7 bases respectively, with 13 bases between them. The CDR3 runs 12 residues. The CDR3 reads CASRHPGKEQYF. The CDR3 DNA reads TGTGCCAGCAGACATCCTGGGAAAGAGCAGTACTTC. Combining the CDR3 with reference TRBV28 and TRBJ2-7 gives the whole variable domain DVKVTQSSRYLVKRTGEKVFLECVQDMDHENMFWYRQDPGLGLRLIYFSYDVKMKEKGDIPEGYSVSREKKERFSLILESASTNQTSMYLCASRHPGKEQYFGPGTRLTVT.

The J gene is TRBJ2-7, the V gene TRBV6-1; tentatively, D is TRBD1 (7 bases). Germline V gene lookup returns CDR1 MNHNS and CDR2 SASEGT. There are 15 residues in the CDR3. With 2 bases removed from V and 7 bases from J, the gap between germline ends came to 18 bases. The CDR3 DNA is TGTGCCAGCAGTGAATCTCAGGGGGGCGTTGGAGAGCAGTACTTC. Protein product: CASSESQGGVGEQYF.

CDR3 DNA: TGTGCCAGCAGTTTCACAAGCAGGGTCCCTTACAATGAGCAGTTCTTC. This codes for CASSFTSRVPYNEQFF. The rearrangement links TRBV28 to TRBJ2-1; D may be TRBD1 (5 bases). The CDR3 is made up of 16 amino acids. Trimming pared 3 bases from V and 4 bases from J, leaving 16 bases between. In germline, CDR1 is MDHEN, CDR2 SYDVKM.

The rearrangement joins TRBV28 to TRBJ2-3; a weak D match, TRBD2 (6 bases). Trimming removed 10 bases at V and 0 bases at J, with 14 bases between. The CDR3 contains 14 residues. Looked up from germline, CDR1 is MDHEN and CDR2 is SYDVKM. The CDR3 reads CAILPSGSTDTQYF. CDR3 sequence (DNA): TGTGCCATCCTCCCGAGCGGGAGCACAGATACGCAGTATTTT.

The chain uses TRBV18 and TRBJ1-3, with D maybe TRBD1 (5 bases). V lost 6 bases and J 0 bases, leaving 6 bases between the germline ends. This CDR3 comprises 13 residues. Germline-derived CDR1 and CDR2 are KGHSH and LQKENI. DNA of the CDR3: TGTGCCAGCTCGGGGCGCTCTGGAAACACCATATATTTT. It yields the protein CASSGRSGNTIYF.

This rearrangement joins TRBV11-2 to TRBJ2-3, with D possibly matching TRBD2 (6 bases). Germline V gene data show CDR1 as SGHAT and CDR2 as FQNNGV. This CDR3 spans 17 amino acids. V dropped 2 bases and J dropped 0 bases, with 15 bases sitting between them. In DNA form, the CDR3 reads TGTGCCAGCAGCTTACTCCTAGGTGGGACTAGCACAGATACGCAGTATTTT. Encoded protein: CASSLLLGGTSTDTQYF. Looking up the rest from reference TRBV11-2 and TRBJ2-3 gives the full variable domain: EAGVAQSPRYKIIEKRQSVAFWCNPISGHATLYWYQQILGQGPKLLIQFQNNGVVDDSQLPKDRFSAERLKGVDSTLKIQPAKLEDSAVYLCASSLLLGGTSTDTQYFGPGTRLTVL.

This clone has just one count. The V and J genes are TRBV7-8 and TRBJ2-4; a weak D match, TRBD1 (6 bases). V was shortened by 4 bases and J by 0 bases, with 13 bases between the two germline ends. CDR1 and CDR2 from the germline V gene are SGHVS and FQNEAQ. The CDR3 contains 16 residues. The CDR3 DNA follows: TGTGCCAGCAGCTCAAAACAGGGTCTAGCCAAAAACATTCAGTACTTC. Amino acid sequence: CASSSKQGLAKNIQYF. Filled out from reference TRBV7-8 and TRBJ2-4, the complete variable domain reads GAGVSQSPRYKVAKRGQDVALRCDPISGHVSLFWYQQALGQGPEFLTYFQNEAQLDKSGLPSDRFFAERPEGSVSTLKIQRTQQEDSAVYLCASSSKQGLAKNIQYFGAGTRLSVL.

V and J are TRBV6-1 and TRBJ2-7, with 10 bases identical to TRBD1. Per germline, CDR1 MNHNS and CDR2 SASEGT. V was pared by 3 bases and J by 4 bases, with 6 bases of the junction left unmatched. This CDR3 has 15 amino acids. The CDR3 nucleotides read TGTGCCAGCAGTGAGATCGGGACAGGGGCTTACGAGCAGTACTTC. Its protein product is CASSEIGTGAYEQYF.

In nucleotides, the CDR3 is TGTGCCAGCAGCCAAGACGGCATTTACTACAATGAGCAGTTCTTC. It translates to CASSQDGIYYNEQFF. The chain uses TRBV14 and TRBJ2-1; the D is unclear. CDR3 length equals 15 residues. Germline CDR1 and CDR2: SGHDN and FVKESK. The germline V and J ends were trimmed by 0 bases and 3 bases, with 9 bases remaining between them.

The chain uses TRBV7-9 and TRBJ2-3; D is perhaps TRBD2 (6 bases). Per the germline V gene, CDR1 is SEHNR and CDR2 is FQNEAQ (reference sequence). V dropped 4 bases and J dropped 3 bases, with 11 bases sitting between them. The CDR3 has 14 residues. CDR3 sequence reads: CASSSHGRTDTQYF. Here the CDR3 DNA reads TGTGCCAGCAGCTCCCACGGGAGAACAGATACGCAGTATTTT.

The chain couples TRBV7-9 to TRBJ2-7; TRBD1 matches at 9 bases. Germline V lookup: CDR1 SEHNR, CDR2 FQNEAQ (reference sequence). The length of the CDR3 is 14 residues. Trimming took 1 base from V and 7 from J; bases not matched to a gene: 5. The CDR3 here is CASSLGDRVGEQYF. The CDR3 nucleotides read TGTGCCAGCAGCTTAGGGGACAGGGTTGGAGAGCAGTACTTC.

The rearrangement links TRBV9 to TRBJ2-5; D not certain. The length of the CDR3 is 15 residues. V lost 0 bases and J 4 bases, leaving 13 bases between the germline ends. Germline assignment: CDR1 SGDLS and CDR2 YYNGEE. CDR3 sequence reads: CASSVEVGYRETQYF. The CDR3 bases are TGTGCCAGCAGCGTAGAGGTGGGCTATAGAGAGACCCAGTACTTC.

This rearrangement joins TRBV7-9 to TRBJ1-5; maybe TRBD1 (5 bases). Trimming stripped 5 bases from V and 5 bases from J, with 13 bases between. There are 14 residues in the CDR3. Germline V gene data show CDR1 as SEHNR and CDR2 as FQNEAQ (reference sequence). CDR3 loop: CASSLRQGDQPQHF. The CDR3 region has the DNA TGTGCCAGCAGCCTGAGGCAGGGTGATCAGCCCCAGCATTTT.

The CDR3 protein is CASSQVSMGSAGQYNEQFF. The CDR3 DNA is TGCGCCAGCAGCCAAGTTAGCATGGGTTCAGCGGGGCAATACAATGAGCAGTTCTTC. This chain links TRBV4-1 with TRBJ2-1; TRBD2 aligns across 7 bases. The junction had 16 bases not matched to a gene; V was cut back by 1 base and J by 4 bases. CDR3 length equals 19 residues. Germline CDR1 MGHRA, CDR2 YSYEKL.

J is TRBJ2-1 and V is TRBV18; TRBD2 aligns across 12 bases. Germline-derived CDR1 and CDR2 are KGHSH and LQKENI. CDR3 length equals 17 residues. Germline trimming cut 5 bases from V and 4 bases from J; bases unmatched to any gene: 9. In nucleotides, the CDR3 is TGTGCCAGCTCATCGACTAGCGGGAGTTTGTGGTACAATGAGCAGTTCTTC. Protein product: CASSSTSGSLWYNEQFF.

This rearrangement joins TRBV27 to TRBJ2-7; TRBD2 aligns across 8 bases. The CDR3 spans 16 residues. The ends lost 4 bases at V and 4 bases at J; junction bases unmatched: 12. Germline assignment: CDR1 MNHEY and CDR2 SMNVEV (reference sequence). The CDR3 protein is CASSSLPGLGGYEQYF. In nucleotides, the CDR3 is TGTGCCAGCAGTTCATTACCGGGACTAGGAGGATACGAGCAGTACTTC.

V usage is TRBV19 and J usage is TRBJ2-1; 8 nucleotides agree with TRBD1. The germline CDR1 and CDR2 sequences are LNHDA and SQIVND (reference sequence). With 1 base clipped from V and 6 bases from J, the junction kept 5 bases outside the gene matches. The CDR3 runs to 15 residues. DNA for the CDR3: TGTGCCAGTAGTATAGCCAGGGGGCGCATCAATGAGCAGTTCTTC. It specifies CASSIARGRINEQFF.

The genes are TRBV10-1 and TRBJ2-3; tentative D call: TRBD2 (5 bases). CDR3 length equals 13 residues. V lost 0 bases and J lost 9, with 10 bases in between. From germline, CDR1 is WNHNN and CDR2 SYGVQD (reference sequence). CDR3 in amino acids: CASSESRGGTQYF. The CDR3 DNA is TGCGCCAGCAGTGAGTCCCGGGGTGGCACGCAGTATTTT.

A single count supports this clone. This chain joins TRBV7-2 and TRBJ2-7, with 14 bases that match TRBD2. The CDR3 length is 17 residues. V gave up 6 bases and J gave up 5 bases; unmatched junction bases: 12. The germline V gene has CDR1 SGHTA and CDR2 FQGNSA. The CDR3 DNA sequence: TGTGCCAGCAGTACCAGAGGGACTAGCGGGAGTAGCCACGAGCAGTACTTC. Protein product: CASSTRGTSGSSHEQYF.

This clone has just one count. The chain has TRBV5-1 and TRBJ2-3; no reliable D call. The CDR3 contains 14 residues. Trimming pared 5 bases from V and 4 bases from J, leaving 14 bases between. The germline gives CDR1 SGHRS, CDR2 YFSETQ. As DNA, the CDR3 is TGCGCCAGCAGGATGACCGGGCCTGCAGATACGCAGTATTTT. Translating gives CASRMTGPADTQYF.